This entry lists 12 T cell receptor beta chains sequenced from one sample in a study of Graves' ophthalmopathy and Graves' hyperthyroidism. The authors amplified TCR beta CDR3 regions from RNA transcripts. Second-round multiplex PCR came after a first-round RT-PCR that employed HTBI primers. TCRdb reprocessed the multiplex PCR reads via MiXCR and lists one record per CDR3 protein. The table has approximately 1.2 million distinct CDR3 sequences, 36% seen once. The sequenced material came from peripheral blood or thyroid tissue (not recorded which). All receptors come from an adult man with Graves' hyperthyroidism.

This clonotype was found many times. Here the CDR3 DNA reads TGTGCCAGCGCTTGGACAGGCCAAGAGACCCAGTACTTC. Translation gives CASAWTGQETQYF. The rearrangement links TRBV19 to TRBJ2-5; 7 bases fit TRBD1. From germline, CDR1 is LNHDA and CDR2 SQIVND (reference sequence). The J segment lost 1 base and the V segment lost 9 bases, leaving 5 bases of the junction unmatched. The CDR3 spans 13 residues.

The chain couples TRBV15 to TRBJ1-5; 7 bases match TRBD1. Losses at the gene ends were 3 bases for V and 3 bases for J; bases not matched to a gene: 8. Looked up from germline, CDR1 is LNHNV and CDR2 is YYDKDF (reference sequence). The CDR3 length is 16 residues. CDR3 residues: CATSRVGQNFNQPQHF. CDR3 bases: TGTGCCACCAGCAGGGTGGGACAGAATTTCAATCAGCCCCAGCATTTT. The variable domain in full, completed from reference TRBV15 and TRBJ1-5, reads DAMVIQNPRYQVTQFGKPVTLSCSQTLNHNVMYWYQQKSSQAPKLLFHYYDKDFNNEADTPDNFQSRRPNTSFCFLDIRSPGLGDTAMYLCATSRVGQNFNQPQHFGDGTRLSIL.

The sample holds a few counts of this clonotype. V is TRBV3-1 and J is TRBJ2-7; D possibly corresponds to TRBD2 (5 bases). V dropped 0 bases and J dropped 2 bases, with 8 bases sitting between them. CDR1 is LGHDT and CDR2 is YNNKEL in the germline V gene (reference sequence). The CDR3 length is 14 residues. The CDR3 sequence: CASSQEFGTYEQYF. CDR3 in DNA: TGTGCCAGCAGCCAAGAATTCGGGACCTACGAGCAGTACTTC.

This clonotype was detected only a few times. The CDR3 nucleotides read TGCGCCAGCAGCTTTCTAGCAGATACGCAGTATTTT. It codes for CASSFLADTQYF. The J gene is TRBJ2-3, the V gene TRBV5-1; D remains unclear. Trimming took 2 bases from V and 4 from J, leaving 5 bases between them. The CDR3 sequence is 12 residues long. Germline V CDR1 and CDR2: SGHRS, YFSETQ.

The table lists this clonotype with many counts. V usage is TRBV11-2 and J usage is TRBJ2-2, with no clear D. Trimming cost V 2 bases and J 8 bases, with 6 bases left between them. Germline V gene lookup returns CDR1 SGHAT and CDR2 FQNNGV. The CDR3 has 12 residues. The CDR3: CASSLIGGELFF. The CDR3 nucleotides are TGTGCCAGCAGCTTAATCGGGGGGGAGCTGTTTTTT.

The chain is built from TRBV5-4 and TRBJ2-7; TRBD2 aligns across 9 bases. The germline V gene encodes CDR1 SGHNT and CDR2 YYREEE (reference sequence). With V trimmed by 2 bases and J by 0 bases, 3 bases remained unmatched. The CDR3 consists of 15 residues. Here the CDR3 DNA reads TGTGCCAGCAGCTTTCTAGCGGGGACCTCCTACGAGCAGTACTTC. As protein: CASSFLAGTSYEQYF.

The V gene is TRBV18, the J gene TRBJ1-1; no clear D gene. V lost 2 bases, J lost 1 base, and 14 bases lay in between. The CDR3 sequence is 16 residues long. Germline V gene sequence: CDR1 KGHSH, CDR2 LQKENI. CDR3: CASSPWGNRENTEAFF. CDR3 in DNA: TGTGCCAGCTCACCATGGGGTAACAGAGAGAACACTGAAGCTTTCTTT.

About this clonotype itself: A much larger clone is a single base away; this may be a read error. The chain is built from TRBV10-2 and TRBJ2-7; D is undetermined. V shed 6 bases and J shed 2 bases, with 17 bases lying between them. Germline CDR1 reads WSHSY; CDR2 reads SAAADI. The CDR3 sequence is 15 residues long. In DNA, the CDR3 is TGCGCCAGCAGCCAAGACTGGATCTCGCCCTACGAGCAGTACTTC. Its translation is CASSQDWISPYEQYF.

Notes on this clonotype: A much larger clone differs from this one at a single base, so this may be a read error. The chain carries TRBV20-1 and TRBJ2-5, with 9 bases lining up with TRBD1. With 5 bases clipped from V and 5 bases from J, the junction kept 9 bases outside the gene matches. Germline CDR1 reads DFQATT; CDR2 reads SNEGSKA (reference sequence). The length of the CDR3 is 14 residues. In nucleotides, the CDR3 is TGCAGTGCTCGCTCCGGGACAGGGCTCGAGACCCAGTACTTC. Translated: CSARSGTGLETQYF.

This clonotype came up a few times. V usage is TRBV15 and J usage is TRBJ2-2; D not certain. Trimming removed 1 base at V and 2 bases at J, with 11 bases between. The CDR3 contains 16 residues. Germline V gives CDR1 LNHNV, CDR2 YYDKDF (reference sequence). CDR3 DNA sequence: TGTGCCACCAGCAGAGGCAGCCAGGATAACACCGGGGAGCTGTTTTTT. Translating gives CATSRGSQDNTGELFF.

This chain links TRBV28 with TRBJ1-1; D is perhaps TRBD1 (6 bases). The V gene lost 3 bases and the J gene lost 6 bases, with 17 bases spanning the gap. This CDR3 has 15 amino acids. Looked up from germline, CDR1 is MDHEN and CDR2 is SYDVKM. CDR3 sequence reads: CASSFTGQLFPEAFF. The CDR3 DNA reads as TGTGCCAGCAGTTTTACGGGACAACTTTTCCCTGAAGCTTTCTTT.

The chain carries TRBV5-5 and TRBJ1-5; D may be TRBD1 (5 bases). CDR1 is SGHKS, CDR2 YYEKEE, per germline (reference sequence). With 1 base removed from V and 4 bases from J, the gap between germline ends came to 18 bases. The CDR3 extends over 17 amino acids. The CDR3 bases are TGTGCCAGCAGCTTGAATTCAGGGAACCCCCCAAATCAGCCCCAGCATTTT. Its protein is CASSLNSGNPPNQPQHF.